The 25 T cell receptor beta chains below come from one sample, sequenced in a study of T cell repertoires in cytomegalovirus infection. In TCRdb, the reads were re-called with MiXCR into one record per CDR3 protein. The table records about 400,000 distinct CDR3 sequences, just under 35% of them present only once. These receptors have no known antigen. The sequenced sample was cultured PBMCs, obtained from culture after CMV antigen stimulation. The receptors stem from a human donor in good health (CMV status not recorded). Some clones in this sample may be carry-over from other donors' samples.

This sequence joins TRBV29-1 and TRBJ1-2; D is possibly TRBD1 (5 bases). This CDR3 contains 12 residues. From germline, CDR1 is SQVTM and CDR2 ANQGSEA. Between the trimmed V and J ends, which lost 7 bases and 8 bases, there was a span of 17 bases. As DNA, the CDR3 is TGCAGCGCTATCTCGGAGGGGCTGGGCTACACCTTC. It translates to CSAISEGLGYTF.

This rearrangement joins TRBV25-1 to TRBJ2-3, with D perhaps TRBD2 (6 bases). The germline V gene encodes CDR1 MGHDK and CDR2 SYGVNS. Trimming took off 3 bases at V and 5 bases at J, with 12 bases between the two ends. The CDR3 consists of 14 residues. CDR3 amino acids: CASSDVGLKDTQYF. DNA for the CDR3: TGTGCCAGCAGTGATGTGGGACTGAAAGATACGCAGTATTTT.

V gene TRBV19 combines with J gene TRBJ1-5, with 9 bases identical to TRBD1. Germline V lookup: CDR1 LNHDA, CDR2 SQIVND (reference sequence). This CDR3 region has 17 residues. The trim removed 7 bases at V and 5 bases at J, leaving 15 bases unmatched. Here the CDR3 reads CASIRDRAVAGDQPQHF. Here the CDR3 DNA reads TGTGCCAGTATCCGGGACAGGGCAGTAGCGGGGGATCAGCCCCAGCATTTT.

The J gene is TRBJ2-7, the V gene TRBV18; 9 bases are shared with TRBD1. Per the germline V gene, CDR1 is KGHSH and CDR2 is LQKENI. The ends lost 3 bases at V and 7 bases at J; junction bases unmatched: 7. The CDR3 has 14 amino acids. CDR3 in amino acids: CASSPRTGAEEQYV. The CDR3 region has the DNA TGTGCCAGCTCACCTCGGACAGGGGCTGAAGAGCAGTACGTC.

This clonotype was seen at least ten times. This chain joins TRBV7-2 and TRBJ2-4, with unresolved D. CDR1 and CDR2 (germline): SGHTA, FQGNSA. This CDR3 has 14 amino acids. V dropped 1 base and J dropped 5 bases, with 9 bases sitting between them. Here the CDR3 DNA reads TGTGCCAGCAGCTTAGGGGTTTCAGAAAACATTCAGTACTTC. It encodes CASSLGVSENIQYF.

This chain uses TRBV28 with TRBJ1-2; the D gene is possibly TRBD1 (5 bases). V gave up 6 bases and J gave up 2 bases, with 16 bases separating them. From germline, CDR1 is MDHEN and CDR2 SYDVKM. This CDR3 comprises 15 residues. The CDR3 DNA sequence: TGTGCCAGCAGACGGGGGGGACGGCTAAACTATGGCTACACCTTC. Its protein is CASRRGGRLNYGYTF.

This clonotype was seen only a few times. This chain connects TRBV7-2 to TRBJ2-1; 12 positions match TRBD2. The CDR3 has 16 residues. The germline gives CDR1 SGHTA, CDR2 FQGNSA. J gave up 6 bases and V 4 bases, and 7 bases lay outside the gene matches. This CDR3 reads CASSSLAGGPSNEQFF. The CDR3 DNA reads TGTGCCAGCAGCTCCCTAGCGGGAGGGCCTAGCAATGAGCAGTTCTTC. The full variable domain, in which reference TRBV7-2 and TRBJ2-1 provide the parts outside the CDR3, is GAGVSQSPSNKVTEKGKDVELRCDPISGHTALYWYRQSLGQGLEFLIYFQGNSAPDKSGLPSDRFSAERTGGSVSTLTIQRTQQEDSAVYLCASSSLAGGPSNEQFFGPGTRLTVL.

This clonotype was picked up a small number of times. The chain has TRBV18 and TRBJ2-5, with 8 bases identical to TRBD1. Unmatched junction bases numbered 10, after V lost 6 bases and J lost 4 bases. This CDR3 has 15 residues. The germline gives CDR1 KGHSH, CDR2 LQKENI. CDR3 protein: CASSAEAGGRETQYF. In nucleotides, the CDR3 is TGTGCCAGCTCCGCCGAAGCAGGGGGCCGAGAGACCCAGTACTTC.

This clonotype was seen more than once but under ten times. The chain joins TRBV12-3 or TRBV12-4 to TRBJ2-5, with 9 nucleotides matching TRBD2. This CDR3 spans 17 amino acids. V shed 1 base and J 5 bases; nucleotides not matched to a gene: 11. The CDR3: CASSLGVAGEGVETQYF. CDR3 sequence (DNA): TGTGCCAGCAGTTTAGGGGTAGCGGGAGAGGGCGTGGAGACCCAGTACTTC.

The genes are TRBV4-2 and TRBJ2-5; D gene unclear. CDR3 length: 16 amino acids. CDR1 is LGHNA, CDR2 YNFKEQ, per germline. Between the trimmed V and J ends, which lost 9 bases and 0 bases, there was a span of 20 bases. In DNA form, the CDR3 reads TGTGCCAGACGGATAATATTGAGTTCGGACCAAGAGACCCAGTACTTC. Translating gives CARRIILSSDQETQYF.

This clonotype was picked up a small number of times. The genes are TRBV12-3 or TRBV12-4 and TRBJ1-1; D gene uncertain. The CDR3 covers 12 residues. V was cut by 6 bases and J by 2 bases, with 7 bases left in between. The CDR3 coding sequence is TGTGCCAGCAGCTCCACTAACACTGAAGCTTTCTTT. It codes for CASSSTNTEAFF.

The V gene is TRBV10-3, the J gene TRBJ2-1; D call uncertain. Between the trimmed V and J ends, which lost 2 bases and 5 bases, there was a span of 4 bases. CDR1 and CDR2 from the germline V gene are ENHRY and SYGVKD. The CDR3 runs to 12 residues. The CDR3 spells CAISEDNNEQFF. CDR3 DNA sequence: TGTGCCATCAGTGAGGACAACAATGAGCAGTTCTTC.

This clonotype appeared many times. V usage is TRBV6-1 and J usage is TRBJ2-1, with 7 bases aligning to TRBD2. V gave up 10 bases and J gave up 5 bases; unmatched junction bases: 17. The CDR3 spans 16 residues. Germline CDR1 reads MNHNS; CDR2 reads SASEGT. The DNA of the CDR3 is TGTGCCACTACCCCCTGGGGCGGGAGAGAGAACAATGAGCAGTTCTTC. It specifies CATTPWGGRENNEQFF.

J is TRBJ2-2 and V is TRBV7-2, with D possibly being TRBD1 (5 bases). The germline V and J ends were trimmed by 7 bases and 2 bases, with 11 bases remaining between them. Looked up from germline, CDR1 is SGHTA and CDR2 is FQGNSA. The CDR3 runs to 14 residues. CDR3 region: CASIRQRNTGELFF. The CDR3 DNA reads TGTGCCAGCATTCGACAGAGAAACACCGGGGAGCTGTTTTTT.

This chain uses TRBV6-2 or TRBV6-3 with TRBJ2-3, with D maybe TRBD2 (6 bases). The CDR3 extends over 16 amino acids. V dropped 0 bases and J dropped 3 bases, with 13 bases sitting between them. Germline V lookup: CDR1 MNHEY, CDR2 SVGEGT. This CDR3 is CASSYSPGSGTDTQYF. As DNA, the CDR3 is TGTGCCAGCAGTTACTCTCCCGGGAGTGGGACAGATACGCAGTATTTT.

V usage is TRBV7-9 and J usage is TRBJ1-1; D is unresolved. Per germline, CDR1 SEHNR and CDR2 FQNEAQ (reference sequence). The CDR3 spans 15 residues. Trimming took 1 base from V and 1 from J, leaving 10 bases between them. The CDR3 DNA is TGTGCCAGCAGCTTAGGTTGGCTGCCGAACACTGAAGCTTTCTTT. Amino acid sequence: CASSLGWLPNTEAFF.

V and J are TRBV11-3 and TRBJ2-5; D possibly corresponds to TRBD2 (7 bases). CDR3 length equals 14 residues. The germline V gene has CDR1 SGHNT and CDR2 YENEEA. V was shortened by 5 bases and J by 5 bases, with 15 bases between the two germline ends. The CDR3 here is CASSKRGGDETQYF. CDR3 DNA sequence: TGTGCCAGCAGCAAAAGGGGGGGCGATGAGACCCAGTACTTC.

In DNA, the CDR3 is TGTGCCAGCAGTGAAATGACCTATGGCTACACCTTC. Its translation is CASSEMTYGYTF. The gene calls are TRBV2 and TRBJ1-2; D is ambiguous. This CDR3 has 12 amino acids. V was pared by 2 bases and J by 4 bases, with 5 bases between. The germline CDR1 and CDR2 sequences are SNHLY and FYNNEI. Together with reference TRBV2 and TRBJ1-2, the CDR3 gives the full variable domain: EPEVTQTPSHQVTQMGQEVILRCVPISNHLYFYWYRQILGQKVEFLVSFYNNEISEKSEIFDDQFSVERPDGSNFTLKIRSTKLEDSAMYFCASSEMTYGYTFGSGTRLTVV.

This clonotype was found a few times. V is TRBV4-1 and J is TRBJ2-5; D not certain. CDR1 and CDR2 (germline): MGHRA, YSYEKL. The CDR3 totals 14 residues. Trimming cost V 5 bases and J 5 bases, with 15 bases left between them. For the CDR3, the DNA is TGCGCCAGCAGCTCAGGACCAGGCCTCGAGACCCAGTACTTC. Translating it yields CASSSGPGLETQYF.

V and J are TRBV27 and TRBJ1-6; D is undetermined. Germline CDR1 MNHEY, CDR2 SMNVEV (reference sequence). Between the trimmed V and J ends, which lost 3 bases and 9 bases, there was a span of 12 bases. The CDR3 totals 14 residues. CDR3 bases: TGTGCCAGCAGTTTCCGGGGAGTCGGTTCACCCCTCCACTTT. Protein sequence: CASSFRGVGSPLHF.

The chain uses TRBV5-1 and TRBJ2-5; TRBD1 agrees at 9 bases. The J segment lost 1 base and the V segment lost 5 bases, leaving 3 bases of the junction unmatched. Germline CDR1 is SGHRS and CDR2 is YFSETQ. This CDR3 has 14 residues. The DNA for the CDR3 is TGCGCCAGCAGGCAACAGGGGGCCCAAGAGACCCAGTACTTC. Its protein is CASRQQGAQETQYF.

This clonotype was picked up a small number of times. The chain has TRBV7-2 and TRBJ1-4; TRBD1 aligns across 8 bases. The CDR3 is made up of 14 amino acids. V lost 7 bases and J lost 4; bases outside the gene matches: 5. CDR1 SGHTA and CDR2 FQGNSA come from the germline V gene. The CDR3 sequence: CASTPDRVNEKLFF. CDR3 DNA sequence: TGTGCCAGCACCCCGGACAGGGTTAATGAAAAACTGTTTTTT.

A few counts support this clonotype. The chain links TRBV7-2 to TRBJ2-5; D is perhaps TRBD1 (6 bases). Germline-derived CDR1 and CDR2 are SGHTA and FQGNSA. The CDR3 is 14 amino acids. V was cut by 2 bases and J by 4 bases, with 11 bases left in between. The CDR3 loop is CASSLNRAGETQYF. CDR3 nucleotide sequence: TGTGCCAGCAGCTTAAACAGGGCGGGAGAGACCCAGTACTTC.

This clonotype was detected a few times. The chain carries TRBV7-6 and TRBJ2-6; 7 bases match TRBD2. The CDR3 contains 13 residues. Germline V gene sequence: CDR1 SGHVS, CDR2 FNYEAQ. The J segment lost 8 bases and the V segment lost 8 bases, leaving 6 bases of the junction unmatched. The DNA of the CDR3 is TGTGCCAGCGGACCGGGACTATCCAACGTCCTGACTTTC. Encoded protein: CASGPGLSNVLTF.

This CDR3 reads CASSLSYSQPQHF. CDR3 DNA: TGTGCCAGCAGTTTATCGTATAGTCAGCCCCAGCATTTT. The V call is TRBV27, the J call TRBJ1-5; no definite D call. The CDR3 runs 13 residues. Trimming removed 0 bases from V and 6 bases from J, with 6 bases in between. The germline gives CDR1 MNHEY, CDR2 SMNVEV (reference sequence).